Reported below is one T cell receptor beta chain. Its specificity is unknown. Extracted from the samples, RNA was reverse transcribed into cDNA to serve as the sequencing template. Sequenced by immunoSEQ multiplex PCR; TCRdb stores in-frame clones only, minus some. Of about 210,000 clones listed, 55% to 70% are singletons. The ends were cut back, 2 bases at V and 3 bases at J, with 8 bases in the middle. Germline values: CDR1 SEHNR, CDR2 FQNEAQ (reference sequence). This CDR3 is 14 amino acids long. The sample's treatment: oral pan-JAK inhibitor, 5-10 mg twice daily. These data are taken from a study of CD8+ T cells in alopecia areata. General observations from the study: Expanded CD8+ clones among the top 100, as well as scalp clonality, were significantly decreased by tofacitinib. Many expanded lesional clones remained in scalp and blood on tofacitinib. Higher clonality was seen in lesional scalp than in normal scalp, especially in alopecia totalis/universalis.

The sequencing here drew on CD4+ T cells sorted from blood, taken at week 4, from a patient treated with tofacitinib. This chain joins TRBV7-9 and TRBJ2-4, with D possibly matching TRBD1 (5 bases). The TCR was taken from a human donor with alopecia areata. The CDR3 DNA reads as TGTGCCAGCAGCTTACAGGGTGACAAAAACATTCAGTACTTC. It codes for CASSLQGDKNIQYF.